The next 3 T cell receptor beta chains were all read from a single sample in a study of OX40 agonist ivuxolimab in advanced cancers. The table came from immunoSEQ multiplex PCR; TCRdb's copy has only in-frame clones and leaves some out. The sample carries about 77,000 clones, roughly 84% recorded once. The sequencing here drew on CD4+ or CD8+ T cells sorted from blood, taken in a trial of the OX40 agonist ivuxolimab. These receptors were collected from an adult with an advanced solid tumor such as melanoma, head and neck, liver or kidney cancer.

The chain links TRBV5-1 to TRBJ2-3, with D perhaps matching TRBD2 (6 bases). The germline gives CDR1 SGHRS, CDR2 YFSETQ. The CDR3 runs to 16 residues. Trimming pared 3 bases from V and 6 bases from J, leaving 20 bases between. The CDR3 DNA follows: TGCGCCAGCAGCTACGGGACTGTTTACCTTAGTGATACGCAGTATTTT. As protein: CASSYGTVYLSDTQYF.

This chain links TRBV7-2 with TRBJ2-7, with 8 bases identical to TRBD2. There are 15 residues in the CDR3. Germline-derived CDR1 and CDR2 are SGHTA and FQGNSA. J lost 1 base, V lost 4 bases, and 6 bases had no gene match. The CDR3 DNA follows: TGTGCCAGCAGCTCCCGGGGGGGTGGGTCCTACGAGCAGTACTTC. Translated: CASSSRGGGSYEQYF.

This clone has only one observation. The rearrangement joins TRBV2 to TRBJ2-5, with D possibly being TRBD2 (5 bases). From germline, CDR1 is SNHLY and CDR2 FYNNEI. The CDR3 runs to 17 residues. With 5 bases removed from V and 5 bases from J, the gap between germline ends came to 24 bases. Written as DNA, the CDR3 is TGTGCCAGCAGTCACCCAAGCGGAGTTATATCCGGGGAGACCCAGTACTTC. It yields the protein CASSHPSGVISGETQYF.